What follows describes a single T cell receptor (beta chain). Its specificity is unknown. The data belong to a study of cytomegalovirus exposure and HLA in healthy donors. Germline CDR1 MNHNY, CDR2 SVGAGI (reference sequence). The CDR3 loop spans 14 amino acids. V was trimmed by 6 bases and J by 3 bases, leaving 15 bases between them. Study-level points and caveats: Analyses of presence and absence presupposed an approximately uniform sequencing depth across donors.

Both 60 Vbeta primers and 13 Jbeta primers went into the PCR. Produced via immunoSEQ multiplex PCR; TCRdb's table is partial and in-frame only. The sample records under 130,000 clones, about 70% being singletons. This chain uses TRBV6-6 with TRBJ2-7; weak D call: TRBD1 (5 bases). This clonotype originated in a man aged 25 to 40 in good health and CMV-seronegative. The sequencing input was PBMCs. The CDR3 loop reads CASRFDRTGYEQYF. The CDR3 DNA is TGTGCCAGCAGATTTGACAGAACGGGCTACGAGCAGTACTTC.